The 24 T cell receptor beta chains listed next were all sequenced from one sample in a study of T cell responses to AZD1222 COVID-19 vaccine. The repertoire was sequenced with immunoSEQ multiplex PCR; TCRdb's copy has only in-frame clones and lacks some. The sample yields roughly 99,000 clones, about nine tenths seen once. Here the sequenced sample was peripheral blood, taken 28 days after the second AZD1222 dose. The receptor source for this set is an adult who received the AZD1222 COVID-19 vaccine.

The gene calls are TRBV5-1 and TRBJ1-4; D unclear. Germline CDR1 SGHRS, CDR2 YFSETQ. Trimming pared 2 bases from V and 8 bases from J, leaving 13 bases between. This CDR3 comprises 14 residues. The CDR3 loop is CASSLGSRQEKLFF. The CDR3 DNA sequence: TGCGCCAGCAGCTTAGGTTCCCGGCAGGAAAAACTGTTTTTT.

The J gene is TRBJ2-1, the V gene TRBV7-9; D gene ambiguous. Deletions cut 0 bases from V and 5 bases from J, with 5 bases between. Germline CDR1 is SEHNR and CDR2 is FQNEAQ (reference sequence). This CDR3 has 13 residues. This CDR3 is CASSLALNNEQFF. The CDR3 DNA follows: TGTGCCAGCAGCTTAGCACTCAACAATGAGCAGTTCTTC.

The gene calls are TRBV11-2 and TRBJ2-3, with 9 bases identical to TRBD1. Germline V gives CDR1 SGHAT, CDR2 FQNNGV. The CDR3 sequence is 17 residues long. V lost 2 bases and J lost 2; bases outside the gene matches: 8. As DNA, the CDR3 is TGTGCCAGCAGCTTATGGAGTGGGACAGGGTACACAGATACGCAGTATTTT. It is translated as CASSLWSGTGYTDTQYF.

This rearrangement joins TRBV2 to TRBJ2-6; D is uncertain. The germline V gene has CDR1 SNHLY and CDR2 FYNNEI. The CDR3 is 15 residues long. V shed 6 bases and J shed 0 bases, with 9 bases lying between them. Here the CDR3 DNA reads TGTGCCAGCAGCGTTGGGCCCTCTGGGGCCAACGTCCTGACTTTC. It translates to CASSVGPSGANVLTF. Full variable domain (outside the CDR3, taken from reference TRBV2 and TRBJ2-6): EPEVTQTPSHQVTQMGQEVILRCVPISNHLYFYWYRQILGQKVEFLVSFYNNEISEKSEIFDDQFSVERPDGSNFTLKIRSTKLEDSAMYFCASSVGPSGANVLTFGAGSRLTVL.

V and J are TRBV6-2 or TRBV6-3 and TRBJ2-5; 7 nucleotides match TRBD2. The CDR3 runs 14 residues. Germline CDR1 is MNHEY and CDR2 is SVGEGT. The J segment lost 4 bases and the V segment lost 2 bases, leaving 4 bases of the junction unmatched. Here the CDR3 reads CASSYGGGVETQYF. DNA for the CDR3: TGTGCCAGCAGTTACGGGGGGGGAGTAGAGACCCAGTACTTC.

This clone was seen a handful of times. The V call is TRBV28, the J call TRBJ2-1; tentatively, D is TRBD2 (6 bases). With 7 bases removed from V and 5 bases from J, the gap between germline ends came to 15 bases. Germline CDR1 is MDHEN and CDR2 is SYDVKM. This CDR3 comprises 14 residues. CDR3 region: CASKPRWRDNEQFF. The CDR3 coding sequence is TGTGCCAGCAAACCACGGTGGAGGGACAATGAGCAGTTCTTC.

J is TRBJ1-3 and V is TRBV3-1 (or the pseudogene TRBV3-2); 7 nucleotides line up with TRBD1. Germline CDR1 reads LGHDT; CDR2 reads YNNKEL (reference sequence). V shed 4 bases and J 2 bases; nucleotides not matched to a gene: 2. This CDR3 region has 14 residues. The CDR3, as DNA: TGTGCCAGCAGCCCTCAGGGGGCTGGAAACACCATATATTTT. Its protein product is CASSPQGAGNTIYF.

V usage is TRBV9 and J usage is TRBJ2-5; 7 bases fit TRBD1. This CDR3 contains 14 residues. V dropped 4 bases and J dropped 5; count of bases not matched to a gene: 8. Germline assignment: CDR1 SGDLS and CDR2 YYNGEE. In DNA form, the CDR3 reads TGTGCCAGCAGCCCCCGGACAGGAGGTGAGACCCAGTACTTC. This translates into CASSPRTGGETQYF.

The chain couples TRBV5-1 to TRBJ1-6; 9 nucleotides match TRBD1. CDR3 length: 16 amino acids. Germline CDR1 is SGHRS and CDR2 is YFSETQ. The ends lost 3 bases at V and 3 bases at J; junction bases unmatched: 4. The CDR3 DNA is TGCGCCAGCAGCTCTTCGACAGGGGGCTATAATTCACCCCTCCACTTT. As protein: CASSSSTGGYNSPLHF.

The CDR3 spells CATSDHGRVGEKLFF. Written as DNA, the CDR3 is TGTGCCACCAGTGACCATGGCAGGGTTGGGGAAAAACTGTTTTTT. The chain recombines TRBV24-1 with TRBJ1-4; a weak D match, TRBD1 (5 bases). The V end was cut by 4 bases, the J end by 8 bases, with 16 bases between. This CDR3 comprises 15 residues. Looked up from germline, CDR1 is KGHDR and CDR2 is SFDVKD.

The chain combines TRBV7-8 with TRBJ1-1; no clear D. CDR3 size: 14 residues. The V end was cut by 5 bases, the J end by 4 bases, with 14 bases between. Germline CDR1 is SGHVS and CDR2 is FQNEAQ. CDR3: CASSEQEMLTEAFF. CDR3 coding DNA: TGTGCCAGCAGCGAACAAGAGATGCTCACTGAAGCTTTCTTT.

This rearrangement joins TRBV24-1 to TRBJ1-5, with D unresolved. The CDR3 is made up of 17 amino acids. The V end lost 3 bases, the J end lost 1 base, and 15 bases lay between the germline ends. From germline, CDR1 is KGHDR and CDR2 SFDVKD. This CDR3 reads CATSDPGSSGSNQPQHF. As DNA, the CDR3 is TGTGCCACCAGTGATCCGGGCTCCTCGGGGAGCAATCAGCCCCAGCATTTT.

This chain connects TRBV28 to TRBJ2-3; 12 nucleotides line up with TRBD2. V lost 5 bases to trimming and J lost 4 bases; unmatched junction nucleotides: 7. The length of the CDR3 is 16 residues. Germline lookup yields CDR1 MDHEN and CDR2 SYDVKM. Here the CDR3 reads CASSQRLAGAPDTQYF. DNA for the CDR3: TGTGCCAGCAGTCAACGACTAGCGGGGGCCCCAGATACGCAGTATTTT.

The rearrangement uses TRBV6-1 and TRBJ2-1; 12 nucleotides agree with TRBD1. Germline CDR1 and CDR2: MNHNS and SASEGT. The CDR3 length is 15 residues. V gave up 3 bases and J gave up 8 bases; unmatched junction bases: 5. CDR3 sequence (DNA): TGTGCCAGCAGTGAGGGACAGGGGGCGGTCGATGAGCAGTTCTTC. Translation: CASSEGQGAVDEQFF.

The table lists this clone with a few counts. V gene TRBV7-8 combines with J gene TRBJ1-6; 9 bases are shared with TRBD1. This CDR3 is built from 16 residues. The V gene end was trimmed by 3 bases and the J gene end by 5 bases; junction bases not matched to a gene: 5. Germline V gives CDR1 SGHVS, CDR2 FQNEAQ. The CDR3 spells CASSFLRTGDNSPLHF. CDR3 in DNA: TGTGCCAGCAGCTTCTTACGGACAGGGGATAATTCACCCCTCCACTTT. Complete variable domain (other parts from reference TRBV7-8 and TRBJ1-6): GAGVSQSPRYKVAKRGQDVALRCDPISGHVSLFWYQQALGQGPEFLTYFQNEAQLDKSGLPSDRFFAERPEGSVSTLKIQRTQQEDSAVYLCASSFLRTGDNSPLHFGNGTRLTVT.

The chain links TRBV12-3 or TRBV12-4 to TRBJ2-7, with TRBD1 matching over 7 bases. V was clipped by 7 bases and J by 2 bases; unmatched bases: 5. The CDR3 loop spans 13 amino acids. The CDR3 DNA reads as TGTGCCAGCACCGACGGGACAGCCTACGAGCAGTACTTC. Protein sequence: CASTDGTAYEQYF.

This clone appeared a few times. J is TRBJ2-7 and V is TRBV2; D may be TRBD1 (6 bases). Germline V gene lookup returns CDR1 SNHLY and CDR2 FYNNEI. V lost 7 bases, J lost 2 bases, and 12 bases lay in between. The CDR3 has 13 residues. In DNA, the CDR3 is TGTGCCAGCACCCTGACAGGAACCTACGAGCAGTACTTC. Its translation is CASTLTGTYEQYF.

The chain joins TRBV3-1 (or the pseudogene TRBV3-2) to TRBJ2-2; the D gene is possibly TRBD1 (7 bases). Germline CDR1 is LGHDT and CDR2 is YNNKEL (reference sequence). V lost 5 bases to trimming and J lost 4 bases, with 17 bases between them. The CDR3 length is 16 residues. CDR3 in amino acids: CASSNLSGGGTGELFF. DNA of the CDR3: TGTGCCAGCAGCAACCTATCAGGGGGAGGCACCGGGGAGCTGTTTTTT.

The chain recombines TRBV10-2 with TRBJ2-5; weak D call: TRBD2 (6 bases). Germline V gene data show CDR1 as WSHSY and CDR2 as SAAADI. There are 16 residues in the CDR3. The ends were cut back, 0 bases at V and 2 bases at J, with 13 bases in the middle. The CDR3 nucleotides are TGCGCCAGCAGTGAGTCGTCGGGAGCATATCAAGAGACCCAGTACTTC. Translated: CASSESSGAYQETQYF.

The chain is built from TRBV30 and TRBJ1-1; 10 bases align to TRBD1. With V trimmed by 8 bases and J by 1 base, 10 bases remained unmatched. This CDR3 region has 15 residues. The germline gives CDR1 GTSNPN, CDR2 SVGIG (reference sequence). The CDR3: CARAGTGAPNTEAFF. Written as DNA, the CDR3 is TGTGCCCGCGCCGGGACAGGGGCGCCGAACACTGAAGCTTTCTTT.

The chain carries TRBV5-1 and TRBJ2-1; D may be TRBD2 (7 bases). Germline V gene lookup returns CDR1 SGHRS and CDR2 YFSETQ. The CDR3 covers 15 residues. V was clipped by 5 bases and J by 5 bases, with 17 bases between them. The CDR3 loop is CASRRLGGENNEQFF. The CDR3 coding sequence is TGCGCCAGCAGGCGGCTAGGGGGGGAAAACAATGAGCAGTTCTTC.

V is TRBV10-1 and J is TRBJ2-7, with 9 bases that match TRBD1. The germline V gene has CDR1 WNHNN and CDR2 SYGVQD (reference sequence). The CDR3 extends over 14 amino acids. V lost 4 bases to trimming and J lost 3 bases; unmatched junction nucleotides: 4. The CDR3 here is CASSGDRGSYEQYF. The CDR3 DNA is TGCGCCAGCAGTGGAGACAGGGGGAGCTACGAGCAGTACTTC.

The CDR3 here is CASSSGVIGSPLHF. In DNA, the CDR3 is TGTGCCAGCAGTTCCGGGGTCATCGGGTCACCCCTCCACTTT. This chain links TRBV6-5 with TRBJ1-6; D is ambiguous. The germline V gene has CDR1 MNHEY and CDR2 SVGAGI. Trimming removed 4 bases from V and 10 bases from J, with 14 bases in between. This CDR3 spans 14 amino acids.

This chain connects TRBV12-3 or TRBV12-4 to TRBJ1-5; unclear D gene. The CDR3 is 12 residues long. With 1 base removed from V and 3 bases from J, the gap between germline ends came to 1 base. CDR3 coding DNA: TGTGCCAGCAGTTTAGACAATCAGCCCCAGCATTTT. Amino acids: CASSLDNQPQHF.